A single sample gave rise to the 10 T cell receptor beta chains below, sequenced in a study of identical twins. TCRdb itself ran the 5' RACE reads through MiXCR, one entry per CDR3 protein. The sample includes about 460,000 distinct CDR3 sequences, 14% of them seen just once. In addition, the sample was reused for a study of yellow fever vaccine responses in identical twins.

The sample comprised CD4+ T cells sorted from blood. The receptors derive from a woman aged 18-29 years in good health.

This chain links TRBV6-5 with TRBJ2-3; TRBD2 agrees at 8 bases. V lost 4 bases to trimming and J lost 2 bases; unmatched junction nucleotides: 8. The CDR3 extends over 16 amino acids. Germline loops: CDR1 MNHEY, CDR2 SVGAGI. CDR3 DNA sequence: TGTGCCAGCAGTTCTCGGGGGGGCACAAACACAGATACGCAGTATTTT. It is translated as CASSSRGGTNTDTQYF.

This clonotype has a handful of counts. This chain links TRBV27 with TRBJ1-1; D possibly corresponds to TRBD1 (5 bases). Germline V lookup: CDR1 MNHEY, CDR2 SMNVEV (reference sequence). This CDR3 contains 13 residues. Trimming shortened V by 2 bases and J by 9 bases, and 13 bases separated the two germline ends. The chain's CDR3 is CASSLHPGLQAFF. DNA for the CDR3: TGTGCCAGCAGTTTACACCCAGGGTTGCAAGCTTTCTTT.

The V gene is TRBV7-2, the J gene TRBJ2-3, with 7 bases identical to TRBD1. Germline CDR1 is SGHTA and CDR2 is FQGNSA. This CDR3 is built from 13 residues. The V segment lost 3 bases and the J segment 7 bases; nucleotides outside the gene matches: 4. CDR3 residues: CASSFRGGNTQYF. The CDR3 DNA follows: TGTGCCAGCAGCTTCAGAGGGGGCAATACGCAGTATTTT. Full variable domain (missing parts from reference TRBV7-2 and TRBJ2-3): GAGVSQSPSNKVTEKGKDVELRCDPISGHTALYWYRQSLGQGLEFLIYFQGNSAPDKSGLPSDRFSAERTGGSVSTLTIQRTQQEDSAVYLCASSFRGGNTQYFGPGTRLTVL.

This rearrangement joins TRBV7-3 to TRBJ2-4; D is ambiguous. V was shortened by 2 bases and J by 12 bases, with 23 bases between the two germline ends. The CDR3 runs 16 residues. Germline CDR1 SGHTA, CDR2 FQGTGA. CDR3 loop: CASSLEIREPLLNQYF. The CDR3 DNA follows: TGTGCCAGCAGCTTAGAAATCAGAGAACCCCTTTTGAATCAGTACTTC. The full variable domain, its missing parts supplied by reference TRBV7-3 and TRBJ2-4, is GAGVSQTPSNKVTEKGKYVELRCDPISGHTALYWYRQSLGQGPEFLIYFQGTGAADDSGLPNDRFFAVRPEGSVSTLKIQRTERGDSAVYLCASSLEIREPLLNQYFGAGTRLSVL.

This sequence joins TRBV6-2 or TRBV6-3 and TRBJ2-5; D is perhaps TRBD2 (5 bases). Trimming took 0 bases from V and 1 from J, leaving 9 bases between them. CDR1 and CDR2 from the germline V gene are MNHEY and SVGEGT. This CDR3 has 15 amino acids. The CDR3 loop is CASSYSRASQETQYF. In DNA form, the CDR3 reads TGTGCCAGCAGTTACTCGAGGGCCTCCCAAGAGACCCAGTACTTC.

This clonotype was observed a few times. V gene TRBV29-1 combines with J gene TRBJ1-2, with no clear D. V was pared by 3 bases and J by 1 base, with 12 bases between. Germline loops: CDR1 SQVTM, CDR2 ANQGSEA. This CDR3 region has 14 residues. In DNA, the CDR3 is TGCAGCGTTGAGGGCAGCACGCATAACTATGGCTACACCTTC. Translation: CSVEGSTHNYGYTF.

In this sample, this clonotype turned up many times. This chain joins TRBV12-3 or TRBV12-4 and TRBJ2-1; D gene unclear. This CDR3 contains 12 residues. V lost 5 bases and J 12 bases, leaving 14 bases between the germline ends. The CDR3 protein is CASSRTNRGQFF. The DNA for the CDR3 is TGTGCCAGCAGTCGGACCAATCGCGGGCAGTTCTTC.

This clonotype was detected only a few times. V is TRBV7-2 and J is TRBJ2-3; 9 bases align to TRBD2. Germline CDR1 reads SGHTA; CDR2 reads FQGNSA. This CDR3 has 16 residues. After removal of 2 bases from V and 2 bases from J, the junction contained 5 bases not matched to a gene. The CDR3 nucleotides are TGTGCCAGCAGCTTAAGTTCTAGCGGGGACACAGATACGCAGTATTTT. It yields the protein CASSLSSSGDTDTQYF.

This rearrangement joins TRBV4-1 to TRBJ1-3, with D unresolved. Germline V gene lookup returns CDR1 MGHRA and CDR2 YSYEKL. CDR3 length: 16 residues. The germline V and J ends were trimmed by 3 bases and 2 bases, with 14 bases remaining between them. For the CDR3, the DNA is TGCGCCAGCAGCCACCTGACCCTAGGTACTGGAAACACCATATATTTT. Residues: CASSHLTLGTGNTIYF.

This clonotype came up a few times. This sequence joins TRBV11-2 and TRBJ2-5; D is unresolved. This CDR3 region has 11 residues. The germline CDR1 and CDR2 sequences are SGHAT and FQNNGV. V lost 2 bases and J 9 bases, leaving 7 bases between the germline ends. CDR3 DNA: TGTGCCAGCAGCTTAACTCTGGCCCAGTACTTC. Its translation is CASSLTLAQYF.